The 5 T cell receptor beta chains given below trace back to one sample, sequenced in a study of a mutant IDH1 vaccine in newly diagnosed glioma (dated by TCRdb to 2020 to 2023). In the paper's terms, the time point label means: week 5, during vaccination. Each vaccine dose, consisting of 300 ug of a 20-mer mutant IDH1 peptide in Montanide, was administered subcutaneously with topical imiquimod. The library came from the immunoSEQ multiplex PCR assay. In TCRdb, the immuneACCESS table is reduced to in-frame sequences with V and J assigned. These tables do not hold every clone; where another copy was compared, an unresolved V gene accounts for under half, and the others remain unexplained. Counted in this sample were approximately 80,000 clones; about 91% of them appeared once. The ten most abundant clones make up roughly 0.5% of the sample. Their cognate antigens are unknown. The material was PBMCs, obtained from a glioma patient whose treatment included an IDH1 peptide vaccine. The receptors derive from a woman aged 45-60 years with glioma.

The chain combines TRBV7-6 with TRBJ2-1; D possibly corresponds to TRBD1 (5 bases). Germline V gives CDR1 SGHVS, CDR2 FNYEAQ. The CDR3 spans 15 residues. The V end lost 7 bases, the J end lost 1 base, and 14 bases lay between the germline ends. The CDR3 bases are TGTGCCAGCACCGAGAACCAGGGTTCCTACAATGAGCAGTTCTTC. It specifies CASTENQGSYNEQFF.

The chain uses TRBV2 and TRBJ1-5; D ambiguous. Trimming left V 4 bases short and J 5 bases short, with 9 bases between. The germline V gene encodes CDR1 SNHLY and CDR2 FYNNEI. This CDR3 is built from 13 residues. The CDR3 loop reads CASSVGRDQPQHF. The CDR3 DNA follows: TGTGCCAGCAGTGTAGGGAGGGATCAGCCCCAGCATTTT.

The chain employs TRBV11-2 and TRBJ2-2; TRBD2 might be the D (5 bases). CDR1 and CDR2 from the germline V gene are SGHAT and FQNNGV. Trimming shortened V by 1 base and J by 4 bases, and 10 bases separated the two germline ends. The CDR3 runs to 15 residues. The CDR3 coding sequence is TGTGCCAGCAGCTTAGTGACGGGGTCCACCGGGGAGCTGTTTTTT. Amino acids: CASSLVTGSTGELFF.

DNA of the CDR3: TGTGCCAGCAGCGTAGAGGGGGCCGGCCCCTACGAGCAGTACTTC. This encodes CASSVEGAGPYEQYF. This chain connects TRBV9 to TRBJ2-7; 7 nucleotides line up with TRBD1. CDR3 length: 15 amino acids. The junction had 5 bases not matched to a gene; V was cut back by 0 bases and J by 2 bases. Germline V gene data show CDR1 as SGDLS and CDR2 as YYNGEE.

The chain carries TRBV27 and TRBJ1-2, with 8 bases that match TRBD1. J lost 8 bases, V lost 1 base, and 6 bases had no gene match. The CDR3 has 14 amino acids. The V gene's germline CDR1 is MNHEY and CDR2 SMNVEV (reference sequence). The CDR3 sequence is CASSLFGQGDGYTF. As DNA, the CDR3 is TGTGCCAGCAGTTTATTCGGACAGGGAGACGGCTACACCTTC.